The 13 T cell receptor beta chains below were found in one sample sequenced in a study of T-cell reconstitution after alpha-beta-depleted transplantation in children. A TCRbeta library incorporating unique molecular identifiers was prepared. One entry per CDR3 protein results from TCRdb running MiXCR on the PCR reads. Of more than 100,000 distinct CDR3 sequences in the sample, roughly 23% were seen once. Specimen: PBMCs, mostly from graft donor cells, collected 180 days after TCRalphabeta/CD19-depleted stem cell transplant. These receptors were taken from a male patient under 10 years old who had a stem cell transplant for chronic granulomatous disease, so the T cells may come from the graft donor.

In this sample, this clonotype turned up many times. This chain joins TRBV5-1 and TRBJ2-7; 7 bases fit TRBD1. After removal of 4 bases from V and 0 bases from J, the junction contained 4 bases not matched to a gene. The germline V gene has CDR1 SGHRS and CDR2 YFSETQ. This CDR3 region has 14 residues. The DNA for the CDR3 is TGCGCCAGCAGCCAGGGACAGCACTCCTACGAGCAGTACTTC. Translation: CASSQGQHSYEQYF.

At least ten counts were recorded for this clonotype. This chain uses TRBV20-1 with TRBJ1-4; no clear D. The ends were cut back, 6 bases at V and 6 bases at J, with 11 bases in the middle. CDR1 is DFQATT, CDR2 SNEGSKA, per germline (reference sequence). The CDR3 loop spans 12 amino acids. The CDR3 nucleotides are TGCAGTGCCAAGAGGGTGGATGAAAAACTGTTTTTT. It encodes CSAKRVDEKLFF.

This clonotype has more than one count but fewer than ten. The V and J genes are TRBV10-1 and TRBJ2-2; 8 bases map to TRBD1. Germline loops: CDR1 WNHNN, CDR2 SYGVQD (reference sequence). The length of the CDR3 is 13 residues. Losses at the gene ends were 8 bases for V and 1 base for J; bases not matched to a gene: 0. The DNA of the CDR3 is TGCGCCAGCGGGACAGGGAACACCGGGGAGCTGTTTTTT. It specifies CASGTGNTGELFF.

This clonotype was detected only a few times. J is TRBJ2-7 and V is TRBV20-1, with D possibly matching TRBD2 (5 bases). The length of the CDR3 is 14 residues. Germline V gene lookup returns CDR1 DFQATT and CDR2 SNEGSKA (reference sequence). V was shortened by 6 bases and J by 0 bases, with 15 bases between the two germline ends. In DNA form, the CDR3 reads TGCAGTGCCACTTCTGGAGCGGCCTCCTACGAGCAGTACTTC. Protein sequence: CSATSGAASYEQYF.

This clonotype has at least ten counts. V usage is TRBV20-1 and J usage is TRBJ2-4; TRBD2 matches 12 bases. Germline V lookup: CDR1 DFQATT, CDR2 SNEGSKA (reference sequence). J was trimmed by 0 bases and V by 4 bases; bases with no gene match: 4. The CDR3 totals 16 residues. CDR3 loop: CSAIGLAGLAKNIQYF. CDR3 DNA sequence: TGCAGTGCTATCGGACTAGCGGGACTAGCCAAAAACATTCAGTACTTC.

The chain couples TRBV5-6 to TRBJ2-7; TRBD2 matches 10 bases. Per germline, CDR1 SGHDT and CDR2 YYEEEE. V lost 0 bases to trimming and J lost 2 bases; unmatched junction nucleotides: 17. The CDR3 covers 20 residues. As DNA, the CDR3 is TGTGCCAGCAGCTTGGAAGGGGATACTAGCGGGGTCGACAAAACCTACGAGCAGTACTTC. Encoded protein: CASSLEGDTSGVDKTYEQYF.

By sample fraction, this clonotype is medium-sized. The rearrangement uses TRBV12-3 or TRBV12-4 and TRBJ1-5, with TRBD1 as a possible D gene (6 bases). V shed 6 bases and J shed 4 bases, with 10 bases lying between them. The CDR3 contains 13 residues. The CDR3: CASRTTGNQPQHF. The CDR3 nucleotides read TGTGCCAGCAGAACGACAGGAAATCAGCCCCAGCATTTT.

This clonotype came up many times. The V and J genes are TRBV7-3 and TRBJ2-7; D may be TRBD2 (6 bases). CDR3 size: 14 residues. Trimming cost V 1 base and J 5 bases, with 12 bases left between them. The germline gives CDR1 SGHTA, CDR2 FQGTGA. Here the CDR3 DNA reads TGTGCCAGCAGCTTAAGGAGGGGTGAGGACGAGCAGTACTTC. Residues: CASSLRRGEDEQYF.

To note about this clonotype: A much larger clonotype is one base distant, so this may be a read error. This chain connects TRBV10-3 to TRBJ2-1; 13 bases map to TRBD2. CDR3 length: 18 residues. CDR1 and CDR2 from the germline V gene are ENHRY and SYGVKD. CDR3 sequence reads: CATSELLAGGVSYNEQFF. The CDR3 DNA reads as TGTGCCACCAGTGAGTTACTAGCGGGAGGGGTATCCTACAATGAGCAGTTCTTC.

This clonotype was seen only a few times. The V call is TRBV11-1, the J call TRBJ2-1, with 10 positions matching TRBD2. This CDR3 comprises 18 residues. V dropped 7 bases and J dropped 5; count of bases not matched to a gene: 17. Per germline, CDR1 SGHAT and CDR2 FQDESV (reference sequence). The CDR3 DNA sequence: TGTGCCAGCAATTTGCGGACTAGCGGTAAAGGTAGAAACAATGAGCAGTTCTTC. Translating gives CASNLRTSGKGRNNEQFF.

This clonotype was seen repeatedly, ten times or more. DNA of the CDR3: TGCAGTGCTAGAGATTTTGGGGGCTCATCCTACGAGCAGTACTTC. Its protein product is CSARDFGGSSYEQYF. The chain carries TRBV20-1 and TRBJ2-7; tentative D call: TRBD1 (6 bases). There are 15 residues in the CDR3. Germline loops: CDR1 DFQATT, CDR2 SNEGSKA (reference sequence). V lost 0 bases and J 1 base, leaving 13 bases between the germline ends.

This clonotype appeared many times. J is TRBJ2-3 and V is TRBV15; TRBD2 might be the D (6 bases). The V gene's germline CDR1 is LNHNV and CDR2 YYDKDF (reference sequence). The CDR3 is 15 residues long. V shed 1 base and J shed 1 base, with 9 bases lying between them. The CDR3 spells CATSRGASGTDTQYF. In DNA form, the CDR3 reads TGTGCCACCAGCAGAGGGGCTAGCGGCACAGATACGCAGTATTTT.

The V and J genes are TRBV5-6 and TRBJ2-1; the D gene is possibly TRBD2 (5 bases). From germline, CDR1 is SGHDT and CDR2 YYEEEE. CDR3 length: 14 residues. The V and J ends lost 2 bases and 4 bases respectively, with 10 bases between them. The CDR3 loop is CASSLGLYYNEQFF. CDR3 in DNA: TGTGCCAGCAGCTTAGGACTTTATTACAATGAGCAGTTCTTC.